This TCR beta chain is from a study of blood T cell repertoires in COVID-19 (dated by TCRdb to the early 2020s). For the study in its entirety: Samples covering the acute and convalescent phases of COVID-19 were provided by collaborators in the United States, Italy and Spain. The material from the prospective study consisted of cDNA or gDNA derived from T cells, B-cell-depleted T cells, or PBMCs. Deeply sampled blood TCRbeta repertoires from subjects exposed to, actively infected with, or recovered from COVID-19 were included in the dataset. A freely available public database, intended as a resource for researchers studying the immune response to SARS-CoV-2, is where the repertoires were released. The samples were drawn from two sources: the first 160 participants of the ongoing ImmuneRACE study, and 1,000 to 1,500 subjects contributed by 6 global collaborators. The sample metadata nearly always contained a de-identified subject ID, COVID-19 status, age in years and sex. Where available, HLA class I and class II types were taken from metadata supplied by the sample provider and were not determined by assay-based typing. Here is what the overall study found, with its caveats: How much clinical and demographic metadata was included differed by source and by participant, and the metadata was provided uncurated.

Details on this clone: What this receptor recognizes is not known. No base-level quality is on record; no much larger clone is a single base apart.

The collaborating institutions used their own protocols to collect whole blood in K2EDTA tubes. Collaborator samples were shipped for TCRbeta analysis as frozen whole blood, isolated PBMCs, or DNA extracted from either sample type. The immunoSEQ Assay, a bias-controlled multiplex PCR, was used to amplify TCRbeta CDR3 regions from genomic DNA. In the authors' own workflow: The number of nucleated cells in each sample was estimated by amplification of reference gene primers within the assay. To quantify the absolute abundance of each unique TCRbeta CDR3 rearrangement, sequence reads were collapsed and filtered. Productive Simpson clonality was computed per sample as the square root of Simpson's diversity index over productive rearrangements. TCRdb took over this immuneACCESS table, retaining in-frame rearrangements with V and J assigned. Such tables are incomplete; in checked studies, under half of the missing clones stem from an unresolved V gene, and the remainder is unexplained. Clone size and the V and J calls come from that table; the DNA yielded D and trimming. This sample holds around 140,000 clones; 87% were observed only once. In total, the top ten clones hold less than 2.5% of the sample.

CDR1 SGHDT and CDR2 YYEEEE were looked up in the germline V gene. The CDR3 measures 14 amino acids from cysteine to phenylalanine. CDR3 DNA only is kept here, 42 bases in frame from base 1. Trimmed from V: 4 bases; trimmed from J: 8 bases; junction bases lacking a gene match: 10. The sequenced sample was peripheral blood. The rearrangement joined TRBV5-6 to TRBJ1-2; 8 bases in the junction line up with TRBD1. The clonotype was recovered from a man aged 50 to 59 with active COVID-19. The CDR3 reads CASSRDDRGQGYTF. The bases are TGTGCCAGCAGCCGAGACGACAGGGGCCAGGGCTACACCTTC.